This T cell receptor (beta chain) was found in a study of T cells in Graves' hyperthyroidism and ophthalmopathy. Study details: At the time of initial diagnosis and before any treatment, peripheral blood was collected.

Amplified TCR beta CDR3 regions came from RNA transcripts. HTBI primers were the set used in a first-round RT-PCR of the TCR CDR3. TCRdb analysed the multiplex PCR reads with MiXCR anew, one entry per CDR3 protein. The table records about 92,000 distinct CDR3 sequences, 51% of them present only once. Trimming took 4 bases from V and 4 from J, leaving 10 bases between them. The CDR3 is 14 amino acids. Germline V gene sequence: CDR1 SGHTA, CDR2 FQGTGA. When ophthalmopathy did not progress within 18 months, Graves' hyperthyroidism was considered stable. Pregnant or lactating patients were excluded, as were those with uncontrolled infection or other autoimmune disease. The authors obtained PBMCs from about 9.5 ml of fresh peripheral blood.

This receptor was identified in a woman aged 40 to 50 with Graves' hyperthyroidism. The specimen sequenced was blood. The gene calls are TRBV7-3 and TRBJ1-4, with D perhaps TRBD1 (5 bases). The CDR3 spells CASSSGGINEKLFF. In nucleotides, the CDR3 is TGTGCCAGCAGCTCGGGGGGAATTAATGAAAAACTGTTTTTT. Supplemented by reference TRBV7-3 and TRBJ1-4, the full variable domain reads GAGVSQTPSNKVTEKGKYVELRCDPISGHTALYWYRQSLGQGPEFLIYFQGTGAADDSGLPNDRFFAVRPEGSVSTLKIQRTERGDSAVYLCASSSGGINEKLFFGSGTQLSVL.